This TCR beta chain emerged from a study of T-cell memory formation after mild COVID-19. From germline, CDR1 is DFQATT and CDR2 SNEGSKA (reference sequence). The length of the CDR3 is 13 residues. The V end was cut by 4 bases, the J end by 5 bases, with 14 bases between. This clonotype showed up just a few times. With constant-segment primers, 5'RACE yielded cDNA libraries of TCR alpha and TCR beta that carried sample barcodes and UMIs. A single record per CDR3 protein comes from TCRdb applying MiXCR to the 5' RACE reads. This table holds 450,000 to 700,000 distinct CDR3 sequences, over 15% found once.

Source material: PBMCs or a T cell subset sorted from them (not recorded which). The chain uses TRBV20-1 and TRBJ1-1; D is unresolved. The clonotype was recovered from an adult woman who had mild COVID-19 (a few samples of this study predate the infection). Cell type and time point are not known. CDR3 region: CSAIDTPGTEAFF. The CDR3 nucleotides are TGCAGTGCTATCGACACGCCGGGGACTGAAGCTTTCTTT.